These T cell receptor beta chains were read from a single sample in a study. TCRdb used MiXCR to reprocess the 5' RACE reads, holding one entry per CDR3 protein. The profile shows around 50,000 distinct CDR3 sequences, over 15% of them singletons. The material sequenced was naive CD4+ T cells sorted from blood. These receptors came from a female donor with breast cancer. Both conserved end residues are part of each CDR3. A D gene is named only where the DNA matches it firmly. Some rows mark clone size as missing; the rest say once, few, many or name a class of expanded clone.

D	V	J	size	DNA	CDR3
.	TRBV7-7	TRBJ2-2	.	TGTGCCAGCAGCTTAACAGGGCCCGGGGAGCCGTTTTTT	CASSLTGPGEPFF
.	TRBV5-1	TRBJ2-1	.	TGCGCCAGCAGCTTACGCGTCTCGGCGGGGGAGCAGTTCTTC	CASSLRVSAGEQFF
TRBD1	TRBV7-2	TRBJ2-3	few	TGTGCCAGCAGCGCCCGTAATGGACAGGGCACAGATACGCAGTATTTT	CASSARNGQGTDTQYF
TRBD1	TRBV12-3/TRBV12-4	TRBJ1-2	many	TGTGCCAGCAGCCCTCAGGGGGAACAAGGCTACACCTTC	CASSPQGEQGYTF
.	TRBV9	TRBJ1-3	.	TGTGCCAGCAGCGTAGACTCGGCAGGGGATACCTCTGGAAACACCATATATTTT	CASSVDSAGDTSGNTIYF
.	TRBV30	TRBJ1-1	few	TGTGCCTGGAGTGTACAGGGAGATACTGAAGCTTTCTTT	CAWSVQGDTEAFF
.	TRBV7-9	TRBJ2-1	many	TGTGCCAGCAGCCACAACAGTATCGGCAATGAGCAGTTCTTC	CASSHNSIGNEQFF
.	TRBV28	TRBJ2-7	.	TGTGCCAGCACCAAGAGGAACAGGGTCAACGAGCAGTACTTC	CASTKRNRVNEQYF
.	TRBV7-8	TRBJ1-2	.	TGTGCCAGCAGCTTAGTAGCTGGAGGGGCGCGGGGCTACACCTTC	CASSLVAGGARGYTF
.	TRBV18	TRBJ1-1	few	TGTGCCAGCTCACCACCCAACAGGGACACTGAAGCTTTCTTT	CASSPPNRDTEAFF
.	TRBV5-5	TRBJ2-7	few	TGTGCCAGCAGAGGGACCATCGATTCCTACGAGCAGTACTTC	CASRGTIDSYEQYF